This is a list of T cell receptor beta chains from one sample in a study of shared clonotypes between healthy human individuals. The data were produced by immunoSEQ multiplex PCR, yet TCRdb's version contains in-frame clones alone and is incomplete. The sample shows 2.3 million or so clones, approximately 93% of them seen only once. Specimen: naive CD4+ T cells from PBMCs. The receptors here all came from a man in his late teens or twenties in good health. Some clones in this sample may be carry-over from other donors' samples. The CDR3 runs from the conserved cysteine through the conserved F or W. The D gene is left open where the match is weak. Expanded clones get a size class; other rows say once, few or many, or leave the size out.

-	-	TRBV9	TRBJ2-7	CASSPRTDTYEQYF	TGTGCCAGCAGCCCCCGGACGGATACCTACGAGCAGTACTTC
-	-	TRBV9	TRBJ2-3	CASSRQAGQPSTDTQYF	TGTGCCAGCAGCCGACAGGCGGGGCAGCCTAGCACAGATACGCAGTATTTT
few	-	TRBV4-1	TRBJ1-1	CASSRGGLGTEAFF	TGCGCCAGCAGCCGGGGAGGGTTGGGCACTGAAGCTTTCTTT
-	-	TRBV6-1	TRBJ1-2	CASLGVPYGYTF	TGTGCCAGCCTGGGGGTCCCCTATGGCTACACCTTC
-	-	TRBV19	TRBJ2-3	CASSTRTTGNTDTQYF	TGTGCCAGTAGTACGAGGACGACAGGCAACACAGATACGCAGTATTTT
-	-	TRBV6-5	TRBJ2-7	CASTGRADEQYF	TGTGCCAGCACGGGCAGGGCTGACGAGCAGTACTTC
-	-	TRBV19	TRBJ2-3	CASSIDRTDTQYF	TGTGCCAGTAGTATAGATAGGACAGATACGCAGTATTTT
-	-	TRBV28	TRBJ1-2	CASSRRRYGYTF	TGTGCCAGCAGTCGACGACGCTATGGCTACACCTTC
once	-	TRBV25-1	TRBJ2-2	CASSEYITAGELFF	TGTGCCAGCAGTGAATATATAACAGCCGGGGAGCTGTTTTTT
-	-	TRBV5-1	TRBJ1-1	CASSFNSVVSEAFF	TGCGCCAGCAGCTTCAACAGCGTGGTGTCGGAAGCTTTCTTT
-	TRBD1	TRBV5-1	TRBJ2-2	CASSWAGTANTGELFF	TGCGCCAGCAGCTGGGCCGGGACAGCGAACACCGGGGAGCTGTTTTTT
-	-	TRBV6-5	TRBJ1-2	CASSPSSKRYGYTF	TGTGCCAGCAGTCCCTCCTCGAAGCGCTATGGCTACACCTTC
once	TRBD2	TRBV9	TRBJ2-7	CASSVGSSGRIYEQYF	TGTGCCAGCAGCGTAGGGTCCAGCGGGAGGATCTACGAGCAGTACTTC
-	TRBD1	TRBV28	TRBJ1-2	CASSLTDRVYGYTF	TGTGCCAGCAGTTTAACGGACAGGGTCTATGGCTACACCTTC
-	-	TRBV6-1	TRBJ2-5	CASSTGGSSETQYF	TGTGCCAGCAGTACGGGCGGGTCATCGGAGACCCAGTACTTC
-	TRBD1	TRBV5-1	TRBJ2-3	CASSLEQGAIDTDTQYF	TGCGCCAGCAGCTTGGAGCAGGGGGCGATAGACACAGATACGCAGTATTTT
-	-	TRBV6-6	TRBJ2-7	CASSYSVSPGIYEQYF	TGTGCCAGCAGTTACTCAGTTTCGCCGGGAATCTACGAGCAGTACTTC
-	TRBD1	TRBV2	TRBJ1-4	CASSPDRANEKLFF	TGTGCCAGCAGTCCGGACAGGGCAAATGAAAAACTGTTTTTT
-	-	TRBV9	TRBJ2-1	CASSVVPGGYNEQFF	TGTGCCAGCAGCGTAGTACCCGGCGGGTACAATGAGCAGTTCTTC
-	TRBD1	TRBV5-1	TRBJ1-1	CASSLGQGKTEAFF	TGCGCCAGCAGCTTGGGACAGGGGAAGACTGAAGCTTTCTTT
-	-	TRBV7-2	TRBJ1-1	CASSFRRRNTEAFF	TGTGCCAGCAGCTTTAGGCGGCGGAACACTGAAGCTTTCTTT
-	TRBD1	TRBV27	TRBJ2-7	CASSLWDSGPYEQYF	TGTGCCAGCAGTTTATGGGACAGTGGGCCCTACGAGCAGTACTTC
-	TRBD1	TRBV9	TRBJ1-4	CASSVGVGGYEKLFF	TGTGCCAGCAGCGTAGGTGTAGGGGGCTATGAAAAACTGTTTTTT
few	TRBD2	TRBV2	TRBJ2-7	CASSGTSGSYEQYF	TGTGCCAGCAGTGGGACTAGCGGTTCCTACGAGCAGTACTTC
-	-	TRBV18	TRBJ1-3	CASLSTGSPSGNTIYF	TGTGCCAGCTTGAGTACAGGGTCCCCCTCTGGAAACACCATATATTTT
-	-	TRBV6-1	TRBJ1-1	CASSPLGGNTEAFF	TGTGCCAGCAGTCCCTTAGGGGGGAACACTGAAGCTTTCTTT
-	TRBD1	TRBV6-6	TRBJ1-4	CASSLTIGTGNEKLFF	TGTGCCAGCAGTCTTACCATCGGGACAGGTAATGAAAAACTGTTTTTT
-	TRBD2	TRBV7-9	TRBJ2-1	CASTQVGRTRDYNEQFF	TGTGCCAGCACACAGGTGGGAAGGACTAGGGACTACAATGAGCAGTTCTTC
-	-	TRBV7-2	TRBJ1-5	CASSSVLDNQPQHF	TGTGCCAGCAGCTCAGTTTTGGACAATCAGCCCCAGCATTTT
-	TRBD2	TRBV27	TRBJ2-7	CASSFKGLAREQYF	TGTGCCAGCAGTTTTAAGGGACTAGCGAGGGAGCAGTACTTC
-	TRBD2	TRBV19	TRBJ2-3	CASLTSGGTQYF	TGTGCCAGTCTAACTAGCGGGGGTACGCAGTATTTT